Sequencing of this T cell receptor beta chain was carried out in a study of response to subunit inactivated influenza vaccine. CDR1 is SGHRS and CDR2 is YFSETQ in the germline V gene. The CDR3 has 17 amino acids. The V and J ends lost 5 bases and 4 bases respectively, with 23 bases between them. Using its own MiXCR run on the RT-PCR reads, TCRdb lists one record per CDR3 protein. The data contain about 830,000 distinct CDR3 sequences, about 18% of them singletons. This clonotype was recorded a few times. The chain couples TRBV5-1 to TRBJ2-3, with D tentatively TRBD1 or TRBD2 (6 bases each). Source: PBMCs from blood, taken roughly 5 days after vaccination. The sequence derives from a man over 45 who received an inactivated influenza vaccine. CDR3 region: CASRFGLFRGRPDTQYF. DNA of the CDR3: TGCGCCAGCAGATTTGGCCTCTTCCGGGGGCGCCCAGATACGCAGTATTTT. Full variable domain (outside the CDR3, taken from reference TRBV5-1 and TRBJ2-3): KAGVTQTPRYLIKTRGQQVTLSCSPISGHRSVSWYQQTPGQGLQFLFEYFSETQRNKGNFPGRFSGRQFSNSRSEMNVSTLELGDSALYLCASRFGLFRGRPDTQYFGPGTRLTVL.